These 8 T cell receptor beta chains were all obtained from the same sample, sequenced in a study of shared clonotypes between healthy human individuals. Clones were read by immunoSEQ multiplex PCR, and TCRdb kept only the in-frame ones, dropping some. The sample records around 2,000,000 clones, about 95% being singletons. Source material: naive CD4+ T cells sorted from blood. Subset denoted: CD45RA+ positively selected. The receptors derive from a man between 18 and 35 years old in good health.

The chain is built from TRBV29-1 and TRBJ2-5; the match to TRBD2 covers 8 bases. Germline lookup yields CDR1 SQVTM and CDR2 ANQGSEA. This CDR3 is built from 15 residues. Unmatched junction bases numbered 9, after V lost 5 bases and J lost 1 base. For the CDR3, the DNA is TGCAGCGTTCTATCCGGGAGGGCCCCCCAAGAGACCCAGTACTTC. Protein sequence: CSVLSGRAPQETQYF.

About this clone itself: Other DNA sequences of this sample code for an identical CDR3. The V call is TRBV5-1, the J call TRBJ2-1; D may correspond to TRBD1 or TRBD2 (5 bases each). Germline values: CDR1 SGHRS, CDR2 YFSETQ. V was trimmed by 2 bases and J by 0 bases, leaving 9 bases between them. This CDR3 contains 15 residues. The CDR3 DNA reads as TGCGCCAGCAGCTTAGAGGGGAGCTCCTACAATGAGCAGTTCTTC. It is translated as CASSLEGSSYNEQFF.

The chain employs TRBV25-1 and TRBJ2-1, with TRBD1 identical over 9 bases. V lost 0 bases to trimming and J lost 3 bases; unmatched junction nucleotides: 9. Germline assignment: CDR1 MGHDK and CDR2 SYGVNS. The CDR3 extends over 18 amino acids. DNA of the CDR3: TGTGCCAGCAGTGAATACCAGGGGACAGGGAAACTCTACAATGAGCAGTTCTTC. Its translation is CASSEYQGTGKLYNEQFF.

This chain uses TRBV2 with TRBJ1-4, with D unresolved. The V end lost 6 bases, the J end lost 7 bases, and 15 bases lay between the germline ends. The CDR3 covers 14 residues. The germline V gene has CDR1 SNHLY and CDR2 FYNNEI. The CDR3 coding sequence is TGTGCCAGCAGGAAGGACGCTCCGGGTGAAAAACTGTTTTTT. Amino acid sequence: CASRKDAPGEKLFF. Complete variable domain (other parts from reference TRBV2 and TRBJ1-4): EPEVTQTPSHQVTQMGQEVILRCVPISNHLYFYWYRQILGQKVEFLVSFYNNEISEKSEIFDDQFSVERPDGSNFTLKIRSTKLEDSAMYFCASRKDAPGEKLFFGSGTQLSVL.

The V and J genes are TRBV6-1 and TRBJ2-1; D remains ambiguous. The CDR3 loop spans 16 amino acids. V lost 3 bases and J 0 bases, leaving 12 bases between the germline ends. Germline CDR1 reads MNHNS; CDR2 reads SASEGT. The CDR3 region is CASSDRFASSYNEQFF. Here the CDR3 DNA reads TGTGCCAGCAGTGACCGGTTCGCGAGCTCCTACAATGAGCAGTTCTTC.

This clone showed up just once. A read error may explain this, as a much larger clone is one base away. Without the conserved terminal phenylalanine or tryptophan, this CDR3 likely stems from a read error. The chain joins TRBV13 to TRBJ2-2; no firm D call. The germline V gene has CDR1 PRHDT and CDR2 FYEKMQ (reference sequence). CDR3 length equals 13 residues. Trimming cost V 0 bases and J 5 bases, with 4 bases left between them. CDR3 DNA sequence: TGTGCCAGCAGCTTAGGAGTTACCGGGGAGCTGTTTCTT. This gives the protein CASSLGVTGELFL.

The chain is built from TRBV7-9 and TRBJ1-1, with TRBD1 matching over 7 bases. The ends lost 3 bases at V and 11 bases at J; junction bases unmatched: 6. Germline V gene lookup returns CDR1 SEHNR and CDR2 FQNEAQ (reference sequence). The CDR3 covers 12 residues. The DNA for the CDR3 is TGTGCCAGCAGCTTCGGGCAGGGGGTGGCTTTCTTT. This translates into CASSFGQGVAFF.

This rearrangement joins TRBV5-1 to TRBJ2-2, with TRBD1 identical over 8 bases. Germline trimming cut 4 bases from V and 2 bases from J; bases unmatched to any gene: 7. The CDR3 covers 16 residues. The germline V gene has CDR1 SGHRS and CDR2 YFSETQ. Here the CDR3 reads CASSPDRGVNTGELFF. The CDR3 coding sequence is TGCGCCAGCAGCCCTGACAGGGGCGTTAACACCGGGGAGCTGTTTTTT.